Below are 25 T cell receptor beta chains sequenced from a single sample in a study of breast tumors, draining lymph nodes, adjacent tissues. From the multiplex PCR reads, TCRdb called clonotypes with MiXCR, one entry per CDR3 protein. The table shows approximately 210,000 distinct CDR3 sequences, with about 30% occurring only once. Axillary draining lymph nodes of breast cancer patients supplied the node samples. The specimen sequenced was axillary lymph node tissue. The receptor source for this set is a female donor with breast cancer. Some clones in this sample may be carry-over from other donors' samples.

This clonotype was detected many times. V is TRBV20-1 and J is TRBJ2-7; TRBD2 matches 7 bases. The CDR3 consists of 14 residues. Germline trimming cut 3 bases from V and 4 bases from J; bases unmatched to any gene: 9. CDR1 is DFQATT and CDR2 is SNEGSKA in the germline V gene (reference sequence). CDR3 sequence (DNA): TGCAGTGCTAGGGACTCGGCGGGAGCTTACGAGCAGTACTTC. It yields the protein CSARDSAGAYEQYF.

A few counts support this clonotype. This rearrangement joins TRBV20-1 to TRBJ2-7, with 8 bases fitting TRBD1. From germline, CDR1 is DFQATT and CDR2 SNEGSKA (reference sequence). Losses at the gene ends were 4 bases for V and 7 bases for J; bases not matched to a gene: 3. There are 11 residues in the CDR3. Written as DNA, the CDR3 is TGCAGTGCTAAGGACAGGGATGAGCAGTACTTC. It specifies CSAKDRDEQYF.

The rearrangement joins TRBV5-8 to TRBJ1-1; no definite D call. From germline, CDR1 is SGHTS and CDR2 YDEGEE. This CDR3 contains 12 residues. The V gene lost 2 bases and the J gene lost 9 bases, with 11 bases spanning the gap. The CDR3 DNA reads TGTGCCAGCAGCTTAAGAACAGAGAAAGCTTTCTTT. It is translated as CASSLRTEKAFF.

A note on this clonotype: Given a much more abundant clone one base away, this may be a read error. The J gene is TRBJ1-2, the V gene TRBV27; unclear D gene. Between the trimmed V and J ends, which lost 0 bases and 7 bases, there was a span of 12 bases. CDR1 is MNHEY, CDR2 SMNVEV, per germline (reference sequence). The CDR3 is made up of 14 amino acids. CDR3 protein: CASSLSGRRAGYTF. The CDR3 DNA is TGTGCCAGCAGTTTATCCGGCAGGAGGGCTGGCTACACCTTC.

V usage is TRBV10-3 and J usage is TRBJ1-6; 12 bases are shared with TRBD1. V shed 0 bases and J 12 bases; nucleotides not matched to a gene: 9. The germline V gene has CDR1 ENHRY and CDR2 SYGVKD. The CDR3 consists of 17 residues. The CDR3 loop reads CAISESIGTGGAEPLHF. Written as DNA, the CDR3 is TGTGCCATCAGTGAGTCGATCGGGACAGGGGGCGCTGAACCCCTCCACTTT.

This clonotype was recorded a few times. The genes are TRBV29-1 and TRBJ1-1; D is unresolved. Germline CDR1 and CDR2: SQVTM and ANQGSEA. The CDR3 has 11 residues. V lost 4 bases and J lost 3, with 6 bases in between. CDR3 residues: CSVGLDTEAFF. The CDR3 region has the DNA TGCAGCGTTGGTCTGGACACTGAAGCTTTCTTT.

This clonotype occurred a few times. The chain is built from TRBV10-1 and TRBJ2-2; D remains ambiguous. The CDR3 has 15 amino acids. Germline lookup yields CDR1 WNHNN and CDR2 SYGVQD (reference sequence). Trimming cost V 4 bases and J 4 bases, with 13 bases left between them. The CDR3 DNA reads as TGCGCCAGCAGTGGGGTAGGGTCGCGCACCGGGGAGCTGTTTTTT. As protein: CASSGVGSRTGELFF.

This clonotype showed up many times. The V and J genes are TRBV4-3 and TRBJ1-3; TRBD1 agrees at 7 bases. The trim removed 0 bases at V and 8 bases at J, leaving 7 bases unmatched. The CDR3 spans 15 residues. Germline V gene sequence: CDR1 LGHNA, CDR2 YSLEER. Here the CDR3 DNA reads TGCGCCAGCAGCCAAGATCGTTTCAGGGGGGACACCATATATTTT. It is translated as CASSQDRFRGDTIYF.

This clonotype was seen repeatedly, ten times or more. The gene calls are TRBV6-5 and TRBJ1-4, with D possibly being TRBD1 (5 bases). Germline CDR1 and CDR2: MNHEY and SVGAGI. Trimming removed 6 bases at V and 5 bases at J, with 16 bases between. The CDR3 loop spans 15 amino acids. For the CDR3, the DNA is TGTGCCAGCAGGCCCCGGGGCAACAGCAATGAAAAACTGTTTTTT. This translates into CASRPRGNSNEKLFF.

This clonotype has more than one count but fewer than ten. The junction does not match germline at one end; this may be a read error. This chain links TRBV6-2 or TRBV6-3 with TRBJ2-3; D remains unclear. Germline V CDR1 and CDR2: MNHEY, SVGEGT. CDR3 length: 15 amino acids. CDR3 protein: CASSHSRLRTDTQYF. In DNA, the CDR3 is TGTGCCAGCAGTCACTCTCGGCTCCGCACAGATACGCAGTATTTT.

This clonotype was recorded at least ten times. This chain joins TRBV5-6 and TRBJ2-2; D unclear. From germline, CDR1 is SGHDT and CDR2 YYEEEE. This CDR3 is built from 14 residues. V was cut by 0 bases and J by 1 base, with 4 bases left in between. The CDR3 region has the DNA TGTGCCAGCAGCTTGGCGGAGAACACCGGGGAGCTGTTTTTT. Translating gives CASSLAENTGELFF. Based on the CDR3 plus reference TRBV5-6 and TRBJ2-2, the full variable domain is DAGVTQSPTHLIKTRGQQVTLRCSPKSGHDTVSWYQQALGQGPQFIFQYYEEEERQRGNFPDRFSGHQFPNYSSELNVNALLLGDSALYLCASSLAENTGELFFGEGSRLTVL.

The CDR3 nucleotides are TGTGCCAGCAGCTTGATTGGCTCAGGGCAGTTCTTC. Residues: CASSLIGSGQFF. The V and J genes are TRBV5-6 and TRBJ2-1; D not resolved. The length of the CDR3 is 12 residues. V shed 1 base and J shed 12 bases, with 11 bases lying between them. The germline V gene has CDR1 SGHDT and CDR2 YYEEEE.

In its sample, this clonotype was seen many times. Since a much larger clone is just one base distant, this may be a read error. V and J are TRBV14 and TRBJ1-6; 10 bases agree with TRBD1. The germline gives CDR1 SGHDN, CDR2 FVKESK. CDR3 length equals 16 residues. In DNA, the CDR3 is TGTGCCAGCGGCCAGCTGACAGGGGGCGAGAATTCACCCCTCCACTTT. It specifies CASGQLTGGENSPLHF.

This clonotype was detected only once. This rearrangement joins TRBV6-5 to TRBJ2-3; TRBD2 matches at 7 bases. CDR3 length: 14 residues. With V trimmed by 9 bases and J by 5 bases, 11 bases remained unmatched. Germline CDR1 is MNHEY and CDR2 is SVGAGI. The CDR3 sequence: CASHGGRAQDTQYF. DNA for the CDR3: TGTGCCAGTCACGGGGGGAGGGCCCAAGATACGCAGTATTTT.

This rearrangement joins TRBV12-5 to TRBJ2-1; 10 bases line up with TRBD1. This CDR3 comprises 16 residues. With 6 bases clipped from V and 8 bases from J, the junction kept 13 bases outside the gene matches. Germline V gene data show CDR1 as LGHNT and CDR2 as FRNRAP. CDR3 region: CASGRTGTGDSDEQFF. Written as DNA, the CDR3 is TGTGCTAGTGGACGAACCGGGACAGGGGATTCCGATGAGCAGTTCTTC.

V and J are TRBV5-4 and TRBJ2-3; 8 bases are shared with TRBD2. Germline CDR1 SGHNT, CDR2 YYREEE (reference sequence). The length of the CDR3 is 15 residues. The V gene end was trimmed by 3 bases and the J gene end by 2 bases; junction bases not matched to a gene: 5. CDR3 DNA sequence: TGTGCCAGCAGCTCGGGGGGGGGTCCCACAGATACGCAGTATTTT. Amino acids: CASSSGGGPTDTQYF.

The J gene is TRBJ1-1, the V gene TRBV9; the D gene is possibly TRBD1 (5 bases). The CDR3 contains 17 residues. CDR1 is SGDLS, CDR2 YYNGEE, per germline. V lost 4 bases and J lost 0, with 19 bases in between. CDR3 in DNA: TGTGCCAGCAGCAGGGGCCAGGGACGGGAAATGAACACTGAAGCTTTCTTT. Amino acids: CASSRGQGREMNTEAFF.

This clonotype was seen just once. The V gene is TRBV12-3 or TRBV12-4, the J gene TRBJ1-2; D is possibly TRBD1 (5 bases). V lost 6 bases to trimming and J lost 0 bases, with 14 bases between them. This CDR3 has 15 residues. The DNA of the CDR3 is TGTGCCAGCAGGGGAAGGGACGGAACTAACTATGGCTACACCTTC. Protein sequence: CASRGRDGTNYGYTF.

V gene TRBV29-1 combines with J gene TRBJ1-3; D is unresolved. CDR1 is SQVTM and CDR2 is ANQGSEA in the germline V gene. This CDR3 comprises 13 residues. The CDR3 sequence is CRPWTVSGNTIYF. In nucleotides, the CDR3 is TGCAGACCCTGGACTGTCTCTGGAAACACCATATATTTT.

This clonotype was observed at least ten times. The chain employs TRBV2 and TRBJ2-1; unclear D gene. V lost 4 bases, J lost 4 bases, and 8 bases lay in between. Germline CDR1 reads SNHLY; CDR2 reads FYNNEI. The CDR3 totals 13 residues. CDR3 amino acids: CASSVTRYNEQFF. The CDR3 region has the DNA TGTGCCAGCAGTGTGACGAGGTACAATGAGCAGTTCTTC.

This clonotype was seen a handful of times. The junction and the germline gene differ at one end; a read error may be behind it. This CDR3 reads CASSPRRGSGFWLPQEAQYF. For the CDR3, the DNA is TGTGCCAGCAGCCCCCGACGGGGGAGTGGGTTTTGGTTACCCCAAGAGGCCCAGTACTTC. The rearrangement joins TRBV7-9 to TRBJ2-5; D perhaps matches TRBD2 (6 bases). Looked up from germline, CDR1 is SEHNR and CDR2 is FQNEAQ (reference sequence). The CDR3 is 20 residues long.

With respect to this clonotype: The junction departs from the called germline gene at one end, perhaps through a read error. This sequence joins TRBV20-1 and TRBJ1-4, with TRBD1 as a possible D gene (6 bases). The CDR3 runs 8 residues. Looked up from germline, CDR1 is DFQATT and CDR2 is SNEGSKA (reference sequence). Here the CDR3 reads CSAWGRLF. DNA for the CDR3: TGCAGTGCTTGGGGGCGCTTATTT.

This clonotype was detected only a few times. An end of the junction does not agree with germline; a read error may underlie this. This chain joins TRBV6-5 and TRBJ2-2; no firm D call. The CDR3 has 15 amino acids. Germline CDR1 reads MNHEY; CDR2 reads SVGAGI. CDR3 residues: CASSHSKASTGELFF. The CDR3 DNA reads as TGTGCCAGCAGTCACTCGAAGGCTAGCACCGGGGAGCTGTTTTTT.

The gene calls are TRBV2 and TRBJ1-2; D might be TRBD1 (5 bases). CDR1 and CDR2 (germline): SNHLY, FYNNEI. The CDR3 covers 15 residues. V gave up 4 bases and J gave up 2 bases, with 14 bases separating them. The DNA for the CDR3 is TGTGCCAGCAGTGGGGGAGCGGGGGGGAACTATGGCTACACCTTC. It encodes CASSGGAGGNYGYTF. The complete variable domain, with remaining parts taken from reference TRBV2 and TRBJ1-2, reads EPEVTQTPSHQVTQMGQEVILRCVPISNHLYFYWYRQILGQKVEFLVSFYNNEISEKSEIFDDQFSVERPDGSNFTLKIRSTKLEDSAMYFCASSGGAGGNYGYTFGSGTRLTVV.

This clonotype was seen many times. V gene TRBV19 combines with J gene TRBJ2-5, with 10 bases aligning to TRBD2. V trimming: 2 bases; J trimming: 4 bases; junction bases outside the gene matches: 13. The CDR3 consists of 18 residues. From germline, CDR1 is LNHDA and CDR2 SQIVND (reference sequence). The CDR3 loop is CASSITLASGRSLETQYF. CDR3 DNA: TGTGCCAGTAGTATAACCCTGGCTAGCGGGAGATCCCTAGAGACCCAGTACTTC.